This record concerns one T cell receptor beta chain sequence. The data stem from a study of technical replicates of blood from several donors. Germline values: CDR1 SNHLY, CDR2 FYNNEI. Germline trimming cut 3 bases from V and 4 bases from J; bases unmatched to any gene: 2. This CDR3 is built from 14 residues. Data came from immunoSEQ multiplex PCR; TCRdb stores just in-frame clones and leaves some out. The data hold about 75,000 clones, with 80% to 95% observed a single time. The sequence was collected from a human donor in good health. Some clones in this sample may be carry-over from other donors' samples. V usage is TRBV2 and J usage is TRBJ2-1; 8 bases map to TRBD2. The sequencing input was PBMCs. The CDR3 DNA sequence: TGTGCCAGCAGTGAGGCGGGAGGATACAATGAGCAGTTCTTC. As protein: CASSEAGGYNEQFF.